The 14 T cell receptor beta chains below come from one sample, sequenced in a study of blood T cell repertoires in COVID-19. This table comes from immunoSEQ multiplex PCR, and its TCRdb copy is limited to in-frame clones, with some not included. The sample gives about 80,000 clones, approximately 88% of which show up once; approximately 6.7% is in the top ten. The specimen sequenced was peripheral blood. The receptors stem from an elderly woman with acute or convalescent COVID-19.

J is TRBJ1-6 and V is TRBV7-3; D is perhaps TRBD1 (5 bases). Germline loops: CDR1 SGHTA, CDR2 FQGTGA. The CDR3 length is 14 residues. V shed 2 bases and J shed 10 bases, with 12 bases lying between them. The CDR3 here is CASSLRGEGSPLHF. CDR3 sequence (DNA): TGTGCCAGCAGCTTACGGGGGGAGGGATCACCCCTCCACTTT.

V and J are TRBV30 and TRBJ2-5; TRBD1 agrees at 11 bases. From germline, CDR1 is GTSNPN and CDR2 SVGIG (reference sequence). CDR3 length: 14 amino acids. V lost 5 bases and J lost 5; bases outside the gene matches: 7. DNA of the CDR3: TGTGCCTGGGCTAGGACAGGGGGCCCGGAGACCCAGTACTTC. Translation: CAWARTGGPETQYF.

The chain links TRBV4-1 to TRBJ1-6; D is unclear. Germline lookup yields CDR1 MGHRA and CDR2 YSYEKL. The CDR3 spans 14 residues. V dropped 2 bases and J dropped 9 bases, with 11 bases sitting between them. This chain's CDR3 is CASSQPGIASPLHF. CDR3 sequence (DNA): TGCGCCAGCAGCCAACCGGGTATCGCTTCACCCCTCCACTTT.

V and J are TRBV25-1 and TRBJ2-3, with D possibly being TRBD1 (6 bases). With 6 bases removed from V and 8 bases from J, the gap between germline ends came to 9 bases. CDR3 length equals 11 residues. Per the germline V gene, CDR1 is MGHDK and CDR2 is SYGVNS. The CDR3, as DNA: TGTGCCAGCAGAAGACAGGCTACGCAGTATTTT. Its protein product is CASRRQATQYF.

J is TRBJ1-1 and V is TRBV5-1, with unresolved D. This CDR3 is built from 13 residues. The V end lost 3 bases, the J end lost 5 bases, and 11 bases lay between the germline ends. CDR1 is SGHRS, CDR2 YFSETQ, per germline. CDR3 region: CASSSYGETEAFF. CDR3 DNA sequence: TGCGCCAGCAGCTCCTACGGGGAAACTGAAGCTTTCTTT.

V usage is TRBV7-2 and J usage is TRBJ2-3; 13 positions match TRBD2. Germline V gives CDR1 SGHTA, CDR2 FQGNSA. V shed 5 bases, J shed 4 bases, and the junction held 3 bases outside the gene matches. The CDR3 length is 15 residues. CDR3 coding DNA: TGTGCCAGCAGCACACTAGCGGGAGGGGCAGATACGCAGTATTTT. Protein: CASSTLAGGADTQYF.

The chain has TRBV4-1 and TRBJ2-2, with D uncertain. This CDR3 is 13 amino acids long. V lost 4 bases, J lost 7 bases, and 10 bases lay in between. CDR1 MGHRA and CDR2 YSYEKL come from the germline V gene. In nucleotides, the CDR3 is TGCGCCAGCAGCCTGCAGTTAAGCGGGGAGCTGTTTTTT. Translated: CASSLQLSGELFF.

This chain joins TRBV6-5 and TRBJ2-7; 7 positions agree with TRBD1. CDR1 and CDR2 from the germline V gene are MNHEY and SVGAGI. V shed 2 bases and J 2 bases; nucleotides not matched to a gene: 6. The CDR3 runs 15 residues. The chain's CDR3 is CASSYAGTAAYEQYF. Here the CDR3 DNA reads TGTGCCAGCAGTTACGCCGGGACAGCCGCCTACGAGCAGTACTTC.

The chain recombines TRBV7-2 with TRBJ1-1; no reliable D call. This CDR3 has 13 amino acids. The germline V gene has CDR1 SGHTA and CDR2 FQGNSA. Trimming shortened V by 1 base and J by 3 bases, and 6 bases separated the two germline ends. The CDR3 region has the DNA TGTGCCAGCAGCTTAGTAATCGACACTGAAGCTTTCTTT. This codes for CASSLVIDTEAFF.

The sample holds one count of this clone. The chain combines TRBV20-1 with TRBJ2-7, with 11 bases matching TRBD2. V lost 3 bases and J lost 9; bases outside the gene matches: 10. Germline loops: CDR1 DFQATT, CDR2 SNEGSKA (reference sequence). The CDR3 loop spans 14 amino acids. CDR3 in DNA: TGCAGTGCTAGTCGTAGCGGGGGGGCCCGGGGGCAGTACTTC. Its protein is CSASRSGGARGQYF.

J is TRBJ1-2 and V is TRBV6-5; possibly TRBD1 for D (6 bases). The CDR3 sequence is 14 residues long. Looked up from germline, CDR1 is MNHEY and CDR2 is SVGAGI. Trimming pared 6 bases from V and 4 bases from J, leaving 15 bases between. The DNA for the CDR3 is TGTGCCAGCAGAAAGACACAGGGTGCCTATGGCTACACCTTC. Translation: CASRKTQGAYGYTF.

The V and J genes are TRBV20-1 and TRBJ1-1; TRBD1 is a possible D gene (6 bases). Germline V gene lookup returns CDR1 DFQATT and CDR2 SNEGSKA (reference sequence). Deletions cut 3 bases from V and 10 bases from J, with 12 bases between. The CDR3 is made up of 11 amino acids. This chain's CDR3 is CSARDSLLAFF. The DNA for the CDR3 is TGCAGTGCTAGGGACAGTTTGCTAGCTTTCTTT.

This clone was picked up a small number of times. The rearrangement uses TRBV10-3 and TRBJ2-7; 10 bases align to TRBD2. The germline V gene has CDR1 ENHRY and CDR2 SYGVKD. The CDR3 contains 16 residues. J lost 1 base, V lost 3 bases, and 6 bases had no gene match. The CDR3 nucleotides read TGTGCCATCAGTGACCCTACTAGCGGGGCATCCTACGAGCAGTACTTC. It translates to CAISDPTSGASYEQYF.

The rearrangement links TRBV9 to TRBJ2-3, with 9 bases identical to TRBD1. V gave up 3 bases and J gave up 4 bases; unmatched junction bases: 6. CDR1 is SGDLS and CDR2 is YYNGEE in the germline V gene. There are 15 residues in the CDR3. The CDR3 DNA reads as TGTGCCAGCAGCGCGGACAGGGGTTGGGCAGATACGCAGTATTTT. This translates into CASSADRGWADTQYF. Variable domain in full (rest from reference TRBV9 and TRBJ2-3): DSGVTQTPKHLITATGQRVTLRCSPRSGDLSVYWYQQSLDQGLQFLIQYYNGEERAKGNILERFSAQQFPDLHSELNLSSLELGDSALYFCASSADRGWADTQYFGPGTRLTVL.